Shown below are 19 T cell receptor beta chains from a single sample sequenced in a study of graft-versus-host responses after intestinal transplantation. Measured with immunoSEQ multiplex PCR; TCRdb has only the in-frame clones, and not every one. The data contain over 75,000 clones, 88% of them seen just once; the ten biggest clones take up more than 0.25%. For these TCRs, the target antigens are not known. Source: unstimulated CD4+ T cells sorted from spleen or lymph node cells, taken before transplant. These receptor sequences come from a human donor who was the organ donor for an intestinal transplant.

This clone was detected once. The J gene is TRBJ1-2, the V gene TRBV9, with 7 nucleotides matching TRBD1. The CDR3 is made up of 16 amino acids. CDR1 and CDR2 from the germline V gene are SGDLS and YYNGEE. Trimming removed 0 bases from V and 0 bases from J; junction bases left unmatched: 5. The CDR3 loop is CASSVAGTVANYGYTF. In nucleotides, the CDR3 is TGTGCCAGCAGCGTAGCGGGGACAGTAGCTAACTATGGCTACACCTTC.

This chain joins TRBV5-1 and TRBJ1-6; D is perhaps TRBD1 (6 bases). V lost 9 bases, J lost 7 bases, and 26 bases lay in between. This CDR3 contains 17 residues. Germline V gene lookup returns CDR1 SGHRS and CDR2 YFSETQ. CDR3 loop: CANLGRPRGFGNSPLHF. The DNA of the CDR3 is TGCGCCAACCTAGGACGTCCAAGGGGGTTCGGAAATTCACCCCTCCACTTT.

V is TRBV7-3 and J is TRBJ2-5, with TRBD2 as a possible D gene (5 bases). V shed 5 bases and J shed 3 bases, with 10 bases lying between them. The germline CDR1 and CDR2 sequences are SGHTA and FQGTGA. The CDR3 runs 13 residues. This CDR3 reads CASSPQAEETQYF. The CDR3 DNA reads as TGTGCCAGCAGCCCCCAAGCGGAAGAGACCCAGTACTTC.

The CDR3 region is CASSKGQGFSTEAFF. The CDR3 nucleotides read TGTGCCAGTAGTAAGGGACAGGGGTTCTCTACTGAAGCTTTCTTT. V and J are TRBV19 and TRBJ1-1, with TRBD1 matching 10 bases. With V trimmed by 4 bases and J by 5 bases, 7 bases remained unmatched. The CDR3 is 15 residues long. Germline assignment: CDR1 LNHDA and CDR2 SQIVND (reference sequence).

The V gene is TRBV10-3, the J gene TRBJ1-2; 9 nucleotides align to TRBD1. This CDR3 comprises 16 residues. Unmatched junction bases numbered 9, after V lost 5 bases and J lost 2 bases. CDR1 and CDR2 (germline): ENHRY, SYGVKD. The CDR3, as DNA: TGTGCCATCAGTCAGCCGGGACAGGGACCCAACTATGGCTACACCTTC. Its protein product is CAISQPGQGPNYGYTF.

The chain is built from TRBV5-1 and TRBJ2-1; weak D call: TRBD1 (5 bases). This CDR3 is 12 amino acids long. V was trimmed by 1 base and J by 8 bases, leaving 7 bases between them. Germline V gene data show CDR1 as SGHRS and CDR2 as YFSETQ. The CDR3 is CASSLRGDEQFF. CDR3 nucleotide sequence: TGCGCCAGCAGCTTGAGGGGTGATGAGCAGTTCTTC.

This clone was seen only a few times. V usage is TRBV5-6 and J usage is TRBJ1-4; D uncertain. This CDR3 is 14 amino acids long. Deletions cut 1 base from V and 7 bases from J, with 11 bases between. From germline, CDR1 is SGHDT and CDR2 YYEEEE. This chain's CDR3 is CASSLISGGEKLFF. DNA for the CDR3: TGTGCCAGCAGCTTGATATCGGGTGGTGAAAAACTGTTTTTT.

The CDR3 reads CARSFPAGSGNQPQHF. The CDR3 nucleotides read TGTGCCAGAAGCTTTCCGGCAGGATCGGGCAATCAGCCCCAGCATTTT. The rearrangement links TRBV5-3 to TRBJ1-5, with D uncertain. TRBV5-3 is placed among ORFs of uncertain function. The CDR3 consists of 16 residues. Trimming removed 2 bases at V and 2 bases at J, with 14 bases between.

This chain uses TRBV5-4 with TRBJ2-7; 9 bases are a match to TRBD2. The junction had 5 bases not matched to a gene; V was cut back by 2 bases and J by 5 bases. The CDR3 extends over 14 amino acids. Germline assignment: CDR1 SGHNT and CDR2 YYREEE (reference sequence). The CDR3 DNA is TGTGCCAGCAGCTTCGATAGCGGGAGCCACGAGCAGTACTTC. It specifies CASSFDSGSHEQYF.

This chain links TRBV5-1 with TRBJ2-3, with TRBD2 as a possible D gene (5 bases). Trimming pared 5 bases from V and 5 bases from J, leaving 18 bases between. The germline V gene has CDR1 SGHRS and CDR2 YFSETQ. This CDR3 is built from 15 residues. The CDR3 nucleotides are TGCGCCAGCAGTCCTATGGGTATACGGGAAGATACGCAGTATTTT. Protein sequence: CASSPMGIREDTQYF.

The CDR3 here is CASSFSPAVDSTDTQYF. DNA of the CDR3: TGCGCCAGCAGCTTCTCCCCAGCGGTGGATAGCACAGATACGCAGTATTTT. This rearrangement joins TRBV5-1 to TRBJ2-3, with D perhaps matching TRBD2 (5 bases). CDR1 is SGHRS, CDR2 YFSETQ, per germline. The V end lost 2 bases, the J end lost 0 bases, and 16 bases lay between the germline ends. This CDR3 is 17 amino acids long.

The chain carries TRBV2 and TRBJ1-4; possible D gene TRBD1, 5 bases. Trimming cost V 6 bases and J 4 bases, with 9 bases left between them. From germline, CDR1 is SNHLY and CDR2 FYNNEI. The CDR3 sequence is 13 residues long. Here the CDR3 DNA reads TGTGCCAGCAGAGCGGGGCTTAATGAAAAACTGTTTTTT. Translation: CASRAGLNEKLFF. Variable domain in full (rest from reference TRBV2 and TRBJ1-4): EPEVTQTPSHQVTQMGQEVILRCVPISNHLYFYWYRQILGQKVEFLVSFYNNEISEKSEIFDDQFSVERPDGSNFTLKIRSTKLEDSAMYFCASRAGLNEKLFFGSGTQLSVL.

The rearrangement joins TRBV11-2 to TRBJ1-3; no definite D call. CDR3 length: 15 residues. Trimming stripped 7 bases from V and 2 bases from J, with 15 bases between. Germline loops: CDR1 SGHAT, CDR2 FQNNGV. In nucleotides, the CDR3 is TGTGCCAGCACCGCCCAGACGGGAGCTGGAAACACCATATATTTT. Residues: CASTAQTGAGNTIYF.

The chain has TRBV18 and TRBJ1-1; D is unclear. Germline V CDR1 and CDR2: KGHSH, LQKENI. V dropped 6 bases and J dropped 0 bases, with 11 bases sitting between them. CDR3 length: 14 amino acids. The CDR3, as DNA: TGTGCCAGCTCTCCGGGATTAATGAACACTGAAGCTTTCTTT. Amino acids: CASSPGLMNTEAFF.

CDR3 nucleotides: TGTGCCACCGCCCGCAGGGTCGGAGAGACCCAGTACTTC. This codes for CATARRVGETQYF. This chain uses TRBV7-3 with TRBJ2-5, with D perhaps TRBD1 (5 bases). V was pared by 10 bases and J by 4 bases, with 16 bases between. Germline assignment: CDR1 SGHTA and CDR2 FQGTGA. The CDR3 loop spans 13 amino acids.

This rearrangement joins TRBV5-4 to TRBJ2-1; D possibly corresponds to TRBD1 (6 bases). V gave up 5 bases and J gave up 4 bases, with 16 bases separating them. The V gene's germline CDR1 is SGHNT and CDR2 YYREEE (reference sequence). The CDR3 extends over 15 amino acids. The CDR3 region has the DNA TGTGCCAGCAGTCCAAGAATTGACAGGTACAATGAGCAGTTCTTC. This translates into CASSPRIDRYNEQFF.

The chain is built from TRBV12-5 and TRBJ2-1; D might be TRBD2 (7 bases). V dropped 5 bases and J dropped 8 bases, with 25 bases sitting between them. This CDR3 region has 17 residues. Germline CDR1 LGHNT, CDR2 FRNRAP. The CDR3 region is CASGTPWGGAFSDEQFF. The CDR3 coding sequence is TGTGCTAGTGGTACCCCATGGGGGGGGGCCTTCAGTGATGAGCAGTTCTTC. The variable domain in full, completed from reference TRBV12-5 and TRBJ2-1, reads DARVTQTPRHKVTEMGQEVTMRCQPILGHNTVFWYRQTMMQGLELLAYFRNRAPLDDSGMPKDRFSAEMPDATLATLKIQPSEPRDSAVYFCASGTPWGGAFSDEQFFGPGTRLTVL.

The chain recombines TRBV7-3 with TRBJ2-1; 8 bases are a match to TRBD2. Germline V lookup: CDR1 SGHTA, CDR2 FQGTGA. Trimming cost V 1 base and J 4 bases; bases outside gene matches: 3. CDR3 size: 15 residues. CDR3 bases: TGTGCCAGCAGCTTAAATGCGGGAGGTTACAATGAGCAGTTCTTC. Amino acid sequence: CASSLNAGGYNEQFF.

This chain links TRBV28 with TRBJ2-5; 12 bases agree with TRBD2. The CDR3 covers 14 residues. V dropped 8 bases and J dropped 6; count of bases not matched to a gene: 7. Germline V gene lookup returns CDR1 MDHEN and CDR2 SYDVKM. This chain's CDR3 is CASLTSGRRQTQYF. CDR3 nucleotide sequence: TGTGCCAGCTTGACTAGCGGGAGACGTCAGACCCAGTACTTC.